Detailed here is one T cell receptor (beta chain). The antigen is not known. PCR used 60 Vbeta primers and 13 Jbeta primers. Clones were read by immunoSEQ multiplex PCR, and TCRdb kept only the in-frame ones, dropping some. The data contain approximately 150,000 clones, 70% to 80% of them singletons. This CDR3 contains 14 residues. V was clipped by 6 bases and J by 6 bases; unmatched bases: 8. The V gene's germline CDR1 is WSHSY and CDR2 SAAADI. The source of the sample is a study of cytomegalovirus exposure and HLA in healthy donors. Study-level information: From donors who were HLA-typed, an early data release held 75 million to 85 million unique TCRs. Study-wide results and caveats: The majority of TCR sequences were rare, yet some public TCRs appeared in many donors. Most of the TCR beta V segments (in an earlier analysis) were productive either about 90% or about 30% of the time. As a later analysis showed, several of the most significant clusters appeared to be linked to common viral pathogens.

V is TRBV10-2 and J is TRBJ2-7; 10 nucleotides align to TRBD1. The TCR originated in a woman between 35 and 50 years old in good health and CMV-seronegative. Sequencing was performed on PBMCs. In DNA form, the CDR3 reads TGCGCCAGCAGACCCCGGGACAGGGGAGGCGAGCAGTACTTC. Residues: CASRPRDRGGEQYF.